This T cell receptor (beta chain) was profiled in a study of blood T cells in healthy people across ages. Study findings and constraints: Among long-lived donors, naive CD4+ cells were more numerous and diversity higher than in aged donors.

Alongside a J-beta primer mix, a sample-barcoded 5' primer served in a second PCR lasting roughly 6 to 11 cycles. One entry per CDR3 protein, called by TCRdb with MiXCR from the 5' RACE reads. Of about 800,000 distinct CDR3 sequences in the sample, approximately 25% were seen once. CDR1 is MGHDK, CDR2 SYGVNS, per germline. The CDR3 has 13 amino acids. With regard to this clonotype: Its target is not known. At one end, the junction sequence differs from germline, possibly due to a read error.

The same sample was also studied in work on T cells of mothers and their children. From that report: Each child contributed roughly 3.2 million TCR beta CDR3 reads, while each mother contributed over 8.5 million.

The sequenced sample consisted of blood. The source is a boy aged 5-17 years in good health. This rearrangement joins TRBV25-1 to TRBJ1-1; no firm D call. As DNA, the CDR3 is TGTGCCAGCAGTGTCAGTTTGAACACTGACGCTTTCTTT. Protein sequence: CASSVSLNTDAFF.